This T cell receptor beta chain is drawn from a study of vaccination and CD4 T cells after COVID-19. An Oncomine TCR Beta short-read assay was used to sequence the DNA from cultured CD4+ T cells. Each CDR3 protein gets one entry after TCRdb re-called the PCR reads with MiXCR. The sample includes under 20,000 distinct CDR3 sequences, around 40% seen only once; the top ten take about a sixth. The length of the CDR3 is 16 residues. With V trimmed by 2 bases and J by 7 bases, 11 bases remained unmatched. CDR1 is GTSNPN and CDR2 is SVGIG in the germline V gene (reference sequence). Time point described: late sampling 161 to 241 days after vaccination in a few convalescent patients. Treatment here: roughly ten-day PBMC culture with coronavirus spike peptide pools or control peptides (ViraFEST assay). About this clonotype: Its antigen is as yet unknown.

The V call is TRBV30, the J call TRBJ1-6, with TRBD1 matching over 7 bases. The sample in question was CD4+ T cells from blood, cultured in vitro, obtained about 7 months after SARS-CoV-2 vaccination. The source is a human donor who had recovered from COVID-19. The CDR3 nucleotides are TGTGCCTGGAGTCTCGGACAGGCGATGTTGAATTCACCCCTCCACTTT. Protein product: CAWSLGQAMLNSPLHF.